The source of this TCR beta chain is a study of response to subunit inactivated influenza vaccine. One entry per CDR3 protein, called by TCRdb with MiXCR from the RT-PCR reads. This table holds 430,000 or so distinct CDR3 sequences, approximately 9.9% found once. Broader study findings: Authors suggested few new T cells are recruited by each seasonal influenza vaccination.

Looked up from germline, CDR1 is GTSNPN and CDR2 is SVGIG (reference sequence). The CDR3 is 13 amino acids. Trimming cost V 0 bases and J 2 bases, with 7 bases left between them. As concerns this clonotype: As yet, its antigen is unknown.

Here the sequenced sample was PBMCs from blood, taken about 40 days after vaccination. V gene TRBV30 combines with J gene TRBJ1-2, with D maybe TRBD1 (5 bases). This TCR was recovered from a man aged 45-60 years who received an inactivated influenza vaccine. This CDR3 is CAWSVGVNYGYTF. For the CDR3, the DNA is TGTGCCTGGAGTGTAGGGGTGAACTATGGCTACACCTTC.